Given below is one T cell receptor (beta chain) in context. Its antigen remains unidentified. Stated treatment: oral pan-JAK inhibitor, 5-10 mg twice daily. These data are taken from a study of CD8+ T cells in alopecia areata. Study-wide findings and caveats: Among the top 100, expanded CD8+ clones, as well as scalp clonality, were significantly decreased by tofacitinib.

Sequencing templates came from extracted RNA that was reverse transcribed into cDNA. The repertoire was sequenced with immunoSEQ multiplex PCR; TCRdb's copy has only in-frame clones and lacks some. The sample consists of about 130,000 clones, roughly 50% of them appearing once. Germline V gene data show CDR1 as MGHRA and CDR2 as YSYEKL. V lost 1 base to trimming and J lost 5 bases, with 9 bases between them. The CDR3 consists of 14 residues. V usage is TRBV4-1 and J usage is TRBJ1-5, with D maybe TRBD1 (5 bases). This specimen was CD8+ T cells sorted from blood, taken at week 4, from a patient treated with tofacitinib. The sequence was collected from a human donor with alopecia areata. This CDR3 reads CASSQVGGDQPQHF. In DNA, the CDR3 is TGCGCCAGCAGCCAAGTCGGGGGGGATCAGCCCCAGCATTTT.